This T cell receptor (beta chain) stems from a study of technical replicates of blood from a handful of donors. Measured with immunoSEQ multiplex PCR; TCRdb has only the in-frame clones, and not every one. The sample yields approximately 85,000 clones, 94% seen once. This receptor was taken from a human donor in good health. Material for sequencing was T cells isolated from PBMCs.

CDR3 in DNA: TGTGCCAGCAGTTCCCCCCGAGGACAGGTCTATGGCTACACCTTC. Amino acid sequence: CASSSPRGQVYGYTF. The genes are TRBV28 and TRBJ1-2; 7 nucleotides match TRBD1. CDR3 length: 15 residues. The V gene's germline CDR1 is MDHEN and CDR2 SYDVKM. V lost 4 bases and J lost 4; bases outside the gene matches: 9.